Each of the 13 T cell receptor beta chains below was sequenced from the same sample in a study of Graves' ophthalmopathy and Graves' hyperthyroidism. Investigators amplified TCR beta CDR3 regions from RNA transcripts. Second-round multiplex PCR followed a first-round RT-PCR using HTBI primers. TCRdb reprocessed the multiplex PCR reads with MiXCR, giving one entry per CDR3 protein. The repertoire holds 620,000 or so distinct CDR3 sequences, with 20% to 25% as singletons. The sequencing sample was made of peripheral blood. The receptors stem from a young woman with stable Graves' hyperthyroidism. Some clones in this sample may be carry-over from other donors' samples.

The gene calls are TRBV6-2 or TRBV6-3 and TRBJ1-5; D is uncertain. CDR3 length equals 12 residues. Germline V CDR1 and CDR2: MNHEY, SVGEGT. Deletions cut 7 bases from V and 11 bases from J, with 15 bases between. The CDR3: CASTDLLGTQHF. The CDR3 nucleotides read TGTGCCAGCACCGACTTATTGGGGACCCAGCATTTT.

This sequence joins TRBV3-1 and TRBJ1-1; perhaps TRBD1 as D (6 bases). CDR3 length: 17 amino acids. Germline CDR1 LGHDT, CDR2 YNNKEL (reference sequence). V gave up 3 bases and J gave up 2 bases, with 19 bases separating them. In DNA, the CDR3 is TGTGCCAGCAGCCATGAGGGGGGTTGGTGGGGAAACACTGAAGCTTTCTTT. It codes for CASSHEGGWWGNTEAFF.

In its sample, this clonotype was seen once. The V call is TRBV12-3 or TRBV12-4, the J call TRBJ2-7, with 7 bases identical to TRBD2. Unmatched junction bases numbered 4, after V lost 1 base and J lost 4 bases. The length of the CDR3 is 14 residues. The CDR3 sequence: CASSLGRGKYEQYF. The CDR3 nucleotides are TGTGCCAGCAGTTTAGGGCGGGGGAAATACGAGCAGTACTTC.

CDR3: CASSHPRGKGNIQYF. The CDR3 DNA is TGTGCCAGCAGTCACCCCCGAGGGAAGGGAAACATTCAGTACTTC. V usage is TRBV12-3 or TRBV12-4 and J usage is TRBJ2-4, with D perhaps matching TRBD2 (5 bases). V was clipped by 5 bases and J by 6 bases, with 17 bases between them. This CDR3 comprises 15 residues.

This clonotype has at least ten counts. J is TRBJ2-3 and V is TRBV30, with D unclear. V shed 0 bases and J shed 2 bases, with 9 bases lying between them. Germline V gene sequence: CDR1 GTSNPN, CDR2 SVGIG (reference sequence). The CDR3 is made up of 14 amino acids. CDR3 in amino acids: CAWSVILFTDTQYF. The CDR3 DNA reads TGTGCCTGGAGTGTAATACTGTTCACAGATACGCAGTATTTT.

This clonotype was found many times. V is TRBV11-1 and J is TRBJ1-2; 10 nucleotides match TRBD1. Looked up from germline, CDR1 is SGHAT and CDR2 is FQDESV (reference sequence). V lost 6 bases, J lost 7 bases, and 14 bases stayed unmatched. The CDR3 is 16 amino acids. CDR3: CASSPGTGAPSSGYTF. CDR3 coding DNA: TGTGCCAGCAGTCCAGGGACAGGGGCCCCTTCGAGTGGCTACACCTTC.

This clonotype was counted at least ten times. This rearrangement joins TRBV28 to TRBJ1-6, with D perhaps matching TRBD1 (6 bases). V was cut by 3 bases and J by 3 bases, with 12 bases left in between. This CDR3 has 16 residues. CDR1 and CDR2 from the germline V gene are MDHEN and SYDVKM. CDR3 nucleotides: TGTGCCAGCAGTTTGTCCACAGGGCTCTATAATTCACCCCTCCACTTT. Its protein is CASSLSTGLYNSPLHF.

Ten or more counts support this clonotype. The chain couples TRBV20-1 to TRBJ1-2; D unclear. V lost 5 bases to trimming and J lost 6 bases, with 7 bases between them. The CDR3 is made up of 10 amino acids. Per the germline V gene, CDR1 is DFQATT and CDR2 is SNEGSKA (reference sequence). The CDR3 coding sequence is TGCAGTGCTTCTCCTAATGGCTACACCTTC. This sequence encodes CSASPNGYTF.

Only one count was recorded for this clonotype. The rearrangement joins TRBV28 to TRBJ2-6, with 9 bases aligning to TRBD1. With V trimmed by 7 bases and J by 0 bases, 7 bases remained unmatched. This CDR3 is 17 amino acids long. Per germline, CDR1 MDHEN and CDR2 SYDVKM. CDR3 protein: CASTRDRAYSGANVLTF. The DNA of the CDR3 is TGTGCCAGCACCCGGGACAGGGCATACTCTGGGGCCAACGTCCTGACTTTC. The full variable domain, with the rest looked up from reference TRBV28 and TRBJ2-6, is DVKVTQSSRYLVKRTGEKVFLECVQDMDHENMFWYRQDPGLGLRLIYFSYDVKMKEKGDIPEGYSVSREKKERFSLILESASTNQTSMYLCASTRDRAYSGANVLTFGAGSRLTVL.

This clonotype was counted between two and nine times. J is TRBJ2-3 and V is TRBV30; the match to TRBD2 covers 10 bases. The CDR3 runs 15 residues. The junction had 4 bases not matched to a gene; V was cut back by 2 bases and J by 2 bases. Germline V CDR1 and CDR2: GTSNPN, SVGIG (reference sequence). CDR3 region: CAWSPGLAATDTQYF. DNA of the CDR3: TGTGCCTGGAGTCCCGGACTAGCGGCCACAGATACGCAGTATTTT.

The chain joins TRBV13 to TRBJ2-7; perhaps TRBD2 as D (6 bases). Trimming removed 5 bases from V and 2 bases from J, with 19 bases in between. Germline V gives CDR1 PRHDT, CDR2 FYEKMQ (reference sequence). The CDR3 loop spans 16 amino acids. The CDR3 loop reads CASSRYGGGIPYEQYF. DNA of the CDR3: TGTGCCAGCAGCAGATACGGAGGAGGGATACCCTACGAGCAGTACTTC.

This clonotype has a count of ten or more. The chain is built from TRBV6-2 or TRBV6-3 and TRBJ2-2; D is unresolved. CDR3 length: 12 amino acids. In germline, CDR1 is MNHEY, CDR2 SVGEGT. Between the trimmed V and J ends, which lost 7 bases and 3 bases, there was a span of 6 bases. In nucleotides, the CDR3 is TGTGCCAGCACTGAGTACACCGGGGAGCTGTTTTTT. Translated, it gives CASTEYTGELFF.

This clonotype was seen many times. The rearrangement uses TRBV19 and TRBJ1-1; perhaps TRBD1 as D (5 bases). V shed 7 bases and J shed 7 bases, with 16 bases lying between them. The CDR3 contains 13 residues. CDR1 and CDR2 from the germline V gene are LNHDA and SQIVND (reference sequence). CDR3 DNA sequence: TGTGCCAGTACTGGCCCTTGGGGGATTGAAGCTTTCTTT. Its translation is CASTGPWGIEAFF.